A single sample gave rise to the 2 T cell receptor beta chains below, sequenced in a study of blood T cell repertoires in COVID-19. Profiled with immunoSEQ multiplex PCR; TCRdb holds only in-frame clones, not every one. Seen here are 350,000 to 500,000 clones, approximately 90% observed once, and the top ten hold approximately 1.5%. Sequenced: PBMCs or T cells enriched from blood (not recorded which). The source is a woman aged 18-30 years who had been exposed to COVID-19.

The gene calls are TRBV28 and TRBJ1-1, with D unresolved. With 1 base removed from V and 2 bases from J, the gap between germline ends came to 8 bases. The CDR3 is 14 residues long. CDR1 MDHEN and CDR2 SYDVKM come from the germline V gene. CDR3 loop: CASSLYQTNTEAFF. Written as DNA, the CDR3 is TGTGCCAGCAGTTTATATCAGACAAACACTGAAGCTTTCTTT.

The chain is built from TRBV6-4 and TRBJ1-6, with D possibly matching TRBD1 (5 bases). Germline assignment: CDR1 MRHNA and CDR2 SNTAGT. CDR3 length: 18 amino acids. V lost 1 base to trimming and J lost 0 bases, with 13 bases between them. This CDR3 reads CASSDFTGGSSYNSPLHF. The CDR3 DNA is TGTGCCAGCAGTGACTTTACGGGGGGGAGCTCCTATAATTCACCCCTCCACTTT.